The sequence of this T cell receptor (beta chain) was determined in a study of Ad26.COV2.S vaccination and SARS-CoV-2 variants. Study context: Enrollment placed the donor in the COV1001 Ad26.COV2.S trial arm. Doses of Ad26.COV2.S were injected into muscle once or twice, 56 days apart. Overall study findings and caveats: Placebo recipients and vaccine recipients were similar in non-spike TCR breadth. Vaccine recipients had higher spike-specific TCR breadth than placebo recipients.

Specified treatment: about 20 received Ad26.COV2.S at low or high dose, single or two shots; several received placebo; per-sample allocation not given. Sample collection was performed on day 63 after the first vaccine or placebo injection. The assay was immunoSEQ multiplex PCR, and TCRdb's table has in-frame clones only and misses some. The sample contains about 350,000 clones, 85% to 90% of which appear only once. The CDR3 has 12 residues. Trimming at V came to 5 bases and at J to 4 bases, leaving 2 bases not matched to a gene. As for this clone: Its antigen is currently unknown.

The sequencing used peripheral blood, collected in a trial of Ad26.COV2.S vaccine versus placebo. V usage is TRBV12-3 or TRBV12-4 and J usage is TRBJ2-7; 7 bases align to TRBD1. This receptor was taken from a person between 18 and 65 years old who received the Ad26.COV2.S COVID-19 vaccine or a placebo. CDR3 sequence: CASSEQGYEQYF. The CDR3 DNA reads as TGTGCCAGCAGTGAACAGGGGTACGAGCAGTACTTC.